A selection of T cell receptor beta chains follows, all from one sample in a study of blood T cell repertoires in COVID-19. Assay used: immunoSEQ multiplex PCR; TCRdb lists only in-frame clones, some missing. The sample gives fewer than 600,000 clones, approximately 88% of which show up once; 1.5% to 2% is in the top ten. Sequenced material: PBMCs or T cells enriched from blood (not recorded which). The receptors come from a woman between 35 and 50 years old who had recovered from COVID-19. The CDR3 runs from the conserved cysteine through the conserved F or W. A D gene is named only where the DNA matches it firmly. Size values are once, few and many counts, or a class for expanded clones, and some rows have none.

length	size	V	D	J	DNA	CDR3
14	.	TRBV28	TRBD2	TRBJ2-7	TGTGCCAGCAGTCCCGGACTAGGTTCCTACGAGCAGTACTTC	CASSPGLGSYEQYF
13	.	TRBV12-5	.	TRBJ1-2	TGTGCTAGTGGTTTCCCCCCGGGAGCCACGTACACCTTC	CASGFPPGATYTF
12	.	TRBV27	.	TRBJ1-1	TGTGCCAGCAGTTTATCATCCGGGGAAGCTTTCTTT	CASSLSSGEAFF
14	.	TRBV28	.	TRBJ2-7	TGTGCCAGCAGCCCCCATACAGGGCCCTACGAGCAGTACTTC	CASSPHTGPYEQYF
15	.	TRBV27	TRBD1	TRBJ1-4	TGTGCCAGCAGACGACAGGGGGGGGCTAATGAAAAACTGTTTTTT	CASRRQGGANEKLFF
14	.	TRBV3-1/TRBV3-2	TRBD1	TRBJ1-1	TGTGCCAGCAGGGCAGGACAGGGGAGGGCTGAAGCTTTCTTT	CASRAGQGRAEAFF
13	once	TRBV7-2	.	TRBJ2-3	TGTGCCAGCAGGTCGCGAGAAAAAGATACGCAGTATTTT	CASRSREKDTQYF
13	.	TRBV11-3	.	TRBJ2-1	TGTGCCAGCAGCTCGAGCGGTTACAATGAGCAGTTCTTC	CASSSSGYNEQFF
18	.	TRBV21-1	.	TRBJ1-5	TGTGCCAGCAGCAAAGTGGGCAGGGTGAACGTTACCAATCAGCCCCAGCATTTT	CASSKVGRVNVTNQPQHF
15	.	TRBV5-6	.	TRBJ1-1	TGTGCCAGCAGCCAGAGACAGGTTCCAAACACTGAAGCTTTCTTT	CASSQRQVPNTEAFF